This T cell receptor beta chain was found in a study of a mutant IDH1 vaccine in newly diagnosed glioma (dated by TCRdb to the early 2020s). About the study as a whole: Vaccination started 4-6 weeks after radiotherapy alone, or was given together with temozolomide cycles in the groups whose treatment included chemotherapy. The roughly 30 treated patients were approximately 62% male and about 38% female, with a mean age of approximately 40 years. Longitudinal TCRB deep sequencing was performed for roughly 27 treated patients wherever samples were available for exploratory analyses. Prior to enrollment, patients had been given standard therapy consisting of radiotherapy alone, temozolomide alone, or radiochemotherapy with temozolomide, with the combination given to most patients. Six visits were used for peripheral blood collection: V03 (baseline), V05, V07, V10, V12 and V13. The week-35 safety follow-up was designated visit V12, and the week-47 end of study was designated visit V13. What the research found in general, with its limitations: Immune responses induced by the vaccine were seen in over 90% of patients across multiple MHC alleles. It was noted by the authors that analyses of patient blood samples could not be reproduced owing to sample limitations. Changes in the top peripheral T cell clonotypes picked up by TCRB sequencing did not appear to be linked to pseudoprogression. PBMC samples for TCRB deep sequencing were selected based on availability.

Looking up the germline V gene (reference sequence) yields CDR1 SEHNR and CDR2 FQNEAQ. V is clipped by 2 bases and J by 3 bases, and the sequence between their germline boundaries is 10 bases long. The CDR3 sequence holds 15 residues, the cysteine and phenylalanine included. CDR3 DNA is the only sequence kept; it has 45 bases, read in frame from the first base. As for this clone: Its antigen is unknown. One base away there is no much larger clone; base qualities are not given.

Explained via the paper, the time point label denotes: week 47, end of study. Every vaccine dose consisted of 300 ug of a 20-mer mutant IDH1 peptide in Montanide, administered subcutaneously together with topical imiquimod. Eight vaccinations were administered to patients in weeks 1, 3, 5, 7, 11, 15, 19 and 23, corresponding to visits V03 through V10. All donors had newly diagnosed IDH1-mutant astrocytomas of WHO grade 3 or 4 that showed loss of nuclear ATRX. The samples were drawn from NOA16, a multicentre, single-arm, open-label phase I trial in Germany that tested a mutant IDH1 peptide vaccine in humans for the first time. Genomic DNA for TCRB sequencing was extracted from EDTA blood using the DNeasy Blood and Tissue Kit. Libraries came from the immunoSEQ multiplex PCR assay. Rearranged TCR beta chain sequences were amplified using the hsTCRB Kit according to the manufacturer's protocol. An Illumina MiSeq was used to sequence the TCRB libraries. Processing in the source paper ran as follows. The proprietary platform of the kit vendor was used for demultiplexing, trimming and gene mapping. TCRdb limited this immuneACCESS table to in-frame rearrangements with V and J called. A share of clones is missing; checked studies link under half to unresolved V genes, and the rest is unexplained. V and J calls plus clone size are reproduced from that table; the DNA served to infer D and trimming. In all, the sample holds 56,000 or so clones, and approximately 71% of those were seen once. Jointly, the top ten make up 5.3% of the sample.

This receptor chain uses TRBV7-9 and TRBJ1-4; the best D guess is TRBD1, with 5 bases matching. This sequence originates from a man aged 50 to 60 with glioma. The source material was PBMCs, sampled from a glioma patient whose treatment included an IDH1 peptide vaccine. The base sequence is TGTGCCAGCAGCTTAATCGGGGCCCCTAATGAAAAACTGTTTTTT. Its translation reads: CASSLIGAPNEKLFF.